This TCR beta chain stems from a study of cytomegalovirus exposure and HLA in healthy donors. General study results and limits: For TCR beta chains, V- and J-gene trimming was later linked to a missense DCLRE1C variant.

The CDR3 is 15 residues long. Unmatched junction bases numbered 13, after V lost 6 bases and J lost 12 bases. Germline V lookup: CDR1 MNHEY, CDR2 SVGAGI. 60 Vbeta and 13 Jbeta primers were used in PCR. TCRdb keeps only in-frame clones here, not all; method: immunoSEQ multiplex PCR. The sample shows over 130,000 clones, 75% to 90% of them seen only once. In regard to this clone: Its antigen is not identified.

The chain uses TRBV6-5 and TRBJ2-1, with 11 bases lining up with TRBD2. This receptor was obtained from a female donor in good health and CMV-seronegative. The sample consisted of PBMCs. CDR3: CASRSPTSGKDGQFF. In DNA form, the CDR3 reads TGTGCCAGCAGGAGTCCGACTAGCGGGAAGGACGGGCAGTTCTTC.